This T cell receptor beta chain was identified in a study of T cell changes during pregnancy in multiple sclerosis. The CDR3 contains 12 residues. Trimming removed 4 bases at V and 11 bases at J, with 15 bases between. Germline V gives CDR1 SGHDT, CDR2 YYEEEE. In this sample, this clone turned up once. Profiling relied on immunoSEQ multiplex PCR, and the TCRdb table lists in-frame clones only, not all of them. There are tens of thousands of clones in the sample; 90% occur only once, and almost 6.5% lies in the top ten. V and J are TRBV5-6 and TRBJ1-1; D ambiguous. Specimen: peripheral blood, collected in the third trimester of pregnancy. The sequence was obtained from a female donor in good health, enrolled as a control in a pregnancy study. Here the CDR3 reads CASSLAAREAFF. The CDR3 coding sequence is TGTGCCAGCAGCCTAGCTGCACGAGAGGCTTTCTTT.